These T cell receptor beta chains were read from a single sample in a study of CD8+ T cells in alopecia areata. Repertoires were generated with immunoSEQ multiplex PCR, while TCRdb's copy carries only in-frame clones and drops some. Of roughly 280,000 clones detected, 60% appear once; the ten largest clones hold about 0.93%. Specimen: CD4+ T cells sorted from blood, collected between weeks 51 and 52, from a patient treated with tofacitinib. These TCRs come from a human donor with alopecia areata. Each CDR3 is given with its conserved first and last residue. D genes are given only for firm matches. Clone size is not always given. Where it is, it says once, few, many or a class for expanded clones.

>TRBV6-5|.|TRBD1|TRBJ2-7
CASSYSRQGREQYF
TGTGCCAGCAGTTACAGCCGACAGGGGCGCGAGCAGTACTTC
>TRBV2|.|.|TRBJ1-1
CASSKEGWANGEAFF
TGTGCCAGTTCCAAAGAGGGTTGGGCGAACGGTGAAGCTTTCTTT
>TRBV4-1|.|.|TRBJ2-7
CASSQVGSGEEQYF
TGCGCCAGCAGCCAAGTGGGCTCGGGAGAGGAGCAGTACTTC
>TRBV4-2|few|TRBD2|TRBJ2-5
CASSLTSGGARETQYF
TGTGCCAGCAGCCTTACTAGCGGGGGGGCCCGGGAGACCCAGTACTTC
>TRBV29-1|once|.|TRBJ2-7
CSVRADYEQYF
TGCAGCGTTCGGGCAGACTACGAGCAGTACTTC
>TRBV4-3|.|.|TRBJ1-6
CASSPDGSYNSPLHF
TGCGCCAGCAGCCCGGACGGCTCCTATAATTCACCCCTCCACTTT
>TRBV5-1|few|.|TRBJ1-2
CASSPPPGRGDYGYTF
TGCGCCAGCAGCCCCCCCCCGGGACGGGGGGACTATGGCTACACCTTC
>TRBV30|.|.|TRBJ2-7
CAWRSQRGEQYF
TGTGCCTGGAGAAGCCAACGAGGCGAGCAGTACTTC
>TRBV29-1|.|.|TRBJ2-7
CSVGDRQYGIRYEQYF
TGCAGCGTTGGCGACCGACAGTATGGGATCAGGTACGAGCAGTACTTC
>TRBV2|few|TRBD1|TRBJ2-1
CASSDGDSPYNEQFF
TGTGCCAGCAGTGACGGGGACAGCCCTTACAATGAGCAGTTCTTC